A selection of T cell receptor beta chains follows, all from one sample in a study of blood T cell repertoires in COVID-19. TCRdb's table, derived via immunoSEQ multiplex PCR, lists solely in-frame clones and lacks some. The table has approximately 50,000 clones, more than 75% seen once; the top ten hold about 3.9%. The sequencing sample was made of peripheral blood. Source of these receptors: a human donor in a cohort sampled during active COVID-19. Both conserved end residues are part of each CDR3. The D gene is left open where the match is weak. For some rows the clone size is stated as once, few or many, or as a class when expanded; others skip it.

>TRBV30|TRBJ1-1|.|.|12
CAWGLRYTEAFF
TGTGCCTGGGGCCTGAGGTACACTGAAGCTTTCTTT
>TRBV4-1|TRBJ1-2|once|TRBD1|16
CASSQPRTGGNYGYTF
TGCGCCAGCAGCCAACCACGGACAGGGGGGAACTATGGCTACACCTTC
>TRBV6-5|TRBJ1-2|.|TRBD1|14
CASSTDRGLGGYTF
TGTGCCAGCAGCACGGACAGGGGTCTCGGTGGCTACACCTTC
>TRBV5-1|TRBJ2-1|.|TRBD1|15
CASSSDRGAYNEQFF
TGCGCCAGCAGCTCAGACAGGGGGGCCTACAATGAGCAGTTCTTC
>TRBV4-1|TRBJ2-1|.|.|16
CASSQEPGTTYNEQFF
TGCGCCAGCAGCCAGGAACCGGGAACTACCTACAATGAGCAGTTCTTC
>TRBV14|TRBJ2-1|.|.|13
CASSHTRVDEQFF
TGTGCCAGCAGCCACACCAGGGTGGATGAGCAGTTCTTC
>TRBV9|TRBJ1-1|.|TRBD1|15
CASSVWTGENTEAFF
TGTGCCAGCAGCGTCTGGACAGGGGAGAACACTGAAGCTTTCTTT
>TRBV11-3|TRBJ1-1|.|.|16
CASSLDRWEGNSEAFF
TGTGCCAGCAGCTTAGATCGGTGGGAGGGGAACTCTGAAGCTTTCTTT
>TRBV5-4|TRBJ2-5|.|.|13
CASSFQEVETQYF
TGTGCCAGCAGCTTCCAGGAGGTGGAGACCCAGTACTTC
>TRBV30|TRBJ2-7|.|.|12
CAWSGGTYEQYF
TGTGCCTGGAGTGGCGGGACCTACGAGCAGTACTTC
>TRBV24-1|TRBJ1-5|few|.|12
CACFDSNQPQHF
TGTGCCTGCTTCGACAGTAATCAGCCCCAGCATTTT
>TRBV27|TRBJ1-6|.|.|17
CASSFDSRGLSNSPLHF
TGTGCCAGCAGTTTCGACAGTCGCGGATTGAGTAATTCACCCCTCCACTTT
>TRBV24-1|TRBJ2-3|.|TRBD2|18
CATAWGTSGRAGADTQYF
TGTGCCACCGCTTGGGGGACTAGCGGGAGGGCCGGGGCAGATACGCAGTATTTT
>TRBV28|TRBJ2-7|.|TRBD1|14
CASSARDSTYEQYF
TGTGCCAGCAGCGCTCGGGACAGTACCTACGAGCAGTACTTC
>TRBV4-1|TRBJ1-4|.|TRBD1|12
CASSQDGRDRFF
TGCGCCAGCAGCCAAGATGGCAGGGACAGGTTTTTT
>TRBV7-9|TRBJ1-4|.|TRBD1|15
CASSLVTGDRRKLFF
TGTGCCAGCAGCTTAGTGACAGGGGACAGGCGGAAACTGTTTTTT
>TRBV27|TRBJ2-3|once|.|13
CASSFRERDTQYF
TGTGCCAGCAGTTTCCGGGAGCGGGATACGCAGTATTTT
>TRBV5-6|TRBJ2-3|.|.|10
CAGLRDTQYF
TGTGCCGGACTCAGGGATACGCAGTATTTT
>TRBV12-3/TRBV12-4|TRBJ2-1|.|.|13
CASSPRLANEQFF
TGTGCCAGCAGCCCGCGGCTAGCTAATGAGCAGTTCTTC
>TRBV7-8|TRBJ1-4|.|TRBD1|18
CASSLKRPGQGTNEKLFF
TGTGCCAGCAGCTTAAAACGCCCGGGACAGGGAACTAATGAAAAACTGTTTTTT
>TRBV6-2/TRBV6-3|TRBJ2-5|.|.|16
CASSYPLAEGGETQYF
TGTGCCAGCAGTTACCCCCTAGCGGAGGGGGGGGAGACCCAGTACTTC
>TRBV2|TRBJ2-5|.|TRBD2|14
CASSSSGMWKTQYF
TGTGCCAGCAGTTCCAGCGGGATGTGGAAGACCCAGTACTTC
>TRBV7-3|TRBJ2-3|once|.|13
CASSLSGPDTQYF
TGTGCCAGCAGCTTAAGCGGGCCAGATACGCAGTATTTT
>TRBV5-1|TRBJ2-2|.|TRBD2|20
CASSFKGAPVGLAGAGELFF
TGCGCCAGCAGCTTTAAAGGGGCTCCGGTTGGACTAGCGGGAGCCGGGGAGCTGTTTTTT
>TRBV6-5|TRBJ2-7|.|TRBD1|13
CASGRDRGNEQYF
TGTGCCAGCGGGAGGGACAGGGGGAACGAGCAGTACTTC
>TRBV7-7|TRBJ2-1|once|TRBD2|16
CASSLAVAGRNNEQFF
TGTGCTAGCAGCTTAGCCGTAGCGGGACGGAACAATGAGCAGTTCTTC
>TRBV30|TRBJ2-7|.|TRBD2|14
CAWMGRDGRGEQYF
TGTGCCTGGATGGGTCGGGATGGGAGGGGAGAGCAGTACTTC
>TRBV6-6|TRBJ2-7|.|TRBD1|13
CASRPGTVDEQYF
TGTGCCAGCAGGCCCGGGACAGTGGACGAGCAGTACTTC
>TRBV10-2|TRBJ2-7|.|TRBD2|15
CASKGTSGSSYEQYF
TGCGCCAGCAAAGGGACTAGCGGAAGCTCCTACGAGCAGTACTTC
>TRBV9|TRBJ1-1|.|.|15
CASSVATQGGTEAFF
TGTGCCAGCAGCGTAGCTACCCAGGGAGGGACTGAAGCTTTCTTT
>TRBV7-7|TRBJ2-1|.|TRBD2|15
CASSLARGSVNEQFF
TGTGCTAGCAGCTTAGCCCGCGGGAGTGTCAATGAGCAGTTCTTC
>TRBV28|TRBJ1-2|.|TRBD1|19
CASSLNIPGQGASIYGYTF
TGTGCCAGCAGTTTAAACATCCCGGGACAGGGGGCGTCTATCTATGGCTACACCTTC
>TRBV2|TRBJ1-1|.|.|13
CASSETGKAEAFF
TGTGCCAGCAGTGAAACAGGGAAGGCTGAAGCTTTCTTT
>TRBV27|TRBJ2-3|once|TRBD1|15
CASSSPGQWTDTQYF
TGTGCCAGCAGTTCCCCGGGACAGTGGACAGATACGCAGTATTTT
>TRBV2|TRBJ1-6|.|.|14
CASSELGGGSPLHF
TGTGCCAGCAGTGAACTGGGGGGGGGTTCACCCCTCCACTTT
>TRBV7-9|TRBJ1-2|once|TRBD1|15
CASSLGQGDLYGYTF
TGTGCCAGCAGCCTGGGACAGGGAGATCTCTATGGCTACACCTTC